This TCR beta chain was observed in a study of T cell repertoires in cytomegalovirus infection. One entry per CDR3 protein results from TCRdb running MiXCR on the reads. The table lists approximately 590,000 distinct CDR3 sequences, approximately 40% of them singletons. Remarks on this clonotype: The target antigen is unknown. A read error may produce the germline difference seen at one junction end.

From germline, CDR1 is LNHDA and CDR2 SQIVND (reference sequence). The CDR3 sequence is 16 residues long. The sequences come from cultured PBMCs, collected from culture after CMV antigen stimulation. The sequence came from a human donor in good health (CMV status not recorded). Some clones in this sample may be carry-over from other donors' samples. The V and J genes are TRBV19 and TRBJ2-1; D not resolved. The CDR3 nucleotides are TGTGCCAGTAGGCTGGGTTCGGCCCCGGATGACAATGTGCAGTTCTTC. Amino acid sequence: CASRLGSAPDDNVQFF.